The clone carrying this T cell receptor beta chain showed up just a few times. Antigen unknown. The investigators reverse transcribed all of the isolated RNA, so they sequenced expressed TCRB transcripts. Clones were read by immunoSEQ multiplex PCR, and TCRdb kept only the in-frame ones, dropping some. Of about 740,000 clones in the sample, over 10% were seen once. The sample originates from a study of beta chain features in type 1 diabetes. Study results and limitations: There was no resolution here of whether HLA type influences TCRB rearrangement. There was a moderate but significant shortening of TCRB CDR3s in all four CD4+ subsets of Type 1 diabetes patients.

Sequencing used naive CD4+ T cells from blood. The receptor was isolated from a young man with type 1 diabetes.

The CDR3 region is CASRTGLAGANVLTF. In DNA form, the CDR3 reads TGTGCCAGCAGGACAGGGCTGGCTGGGGCCAACGTCCTGACTTTC. The chain employs TRBV2 and TRBJ2-6, with 7 bases that match TRBD1. The CDR3 consists of 15 residues. Germline trimming cut 6 bases from V and 2 bases from J; bases unmatched to any gene: 4. In germline, CDR1 is SNHLY, CDR2 FYNNEI.